This T cell receptor (beta chain) was profiled in a study of Ad26.COV2.S vaccination and SARS-CoV-2 variants. The data were produced by immunoSEQ multiplex PCR, yet TCRdb's version contains in-frame clones alone and is incomplete. The profile shows fewer than 400,000 clones, about 88% of them singletons. Treatment specified: 19 received Ad26.COV2.S at low or high dose, single or two shots; roughly 5 received placebo; per-sample allocation not given. Samples came from day 63 after the first vaccine or placebo injection. V lost 4 bases to trimming and J lost 4 bases, with 13 bases between them. The CDR3 runs 15 residues. Germline V gene lookup returns CDR1 MGHRA and CDR2 YSYEKL.

The V and J genes are TRBV4-1 and TRBJ1-4, with D possibly being TRBD1 (5 bases). The sample consisted of peripheral blood, taken in a trial of Ad26.COV2.S vaccine versus placebo. This sequence originates from a person aged 18-60 years who received the Ad26.COV2.S COVID-19 vaccine or a placebo. CDR3 region: CASSPWAGSNEKLFF. CDR3 nucleotide sequence: TGCGCCAGCAGCCCATGGGCAGGGAGTAATGAAAAACTGTTTTTT.